This TCR beta chain emerged from a study of identifying expanded T cells in peripheral blood. Collection occurred without any documented infections or immune events in donors. Produced via immunoSEQ multiplex PCR; TCRdb's table is partial and in-frame only. The data contain approximately 100,000 clones, about 91% of them singletons. The sample taken for sequencing was blood. The source of this sequence is a person aged 18-70 years in good health.

CDR3 coding DNA: TGTGCCAGCAGACGACGCTCGTACCAAGAGACCCAGTACTTC. Translated, it gives CASRRRSYQETQYF. The chain recombines TRBV11-3 with TRBJ2-5; D is undetermined. This CDR3 is 14 amino acids long. Looked up from germline, CDR1 is SGHNT and CDR2 is YENEEA. With 6 bases removed from V and 0 bases from J, the gap between germline ends came to 11 bases.